These T cell receptor beta chains were read from a single sample in a study of OX40 agonist ivuxolimab in advanced cancers. This table comes from immunoSEQ multiplex PCR, and its TCRdb copy is limited to in-frame clones, with some not included. The table lists 85,000 to 100,000 clones, roughly 95% of them singletons. This specimen was CD4+ or CD8+ T cells sorted from blood, taken in a trial of the OX40 agonist ivuxolimab. The receptors here all came from an adult with an advanced solid tumor such as melanoma, head and neck, liver or kidney cancer. CDR3s include the opening cysteine and the closing phenylalanine or tryptophan. D genes are given only for firm matches.

>TRBD1|TRBJ1-2|TRBV5-1
CASSSPGQGGSYTF
TGCGCCAGCAGCTCCCCGGGACAGGGTGGCAGCTACACCTTC
>TRBD1|TRBJ1-3|TRBV7-2
CASSLGTGSGNTIYF
TGTGCCAGCAGCTTGGGGACAGGTTCTGGAAACACCATATATTTT
>NA|TRBJ2-5|TRBV19
CASSITGVQETQYF
TGTGCCAGTAGTATCACGGGAGTGCAGGAGACCCAGTACTTC
>TRBD1|TRBJ2-3|TRBV28
CASSFVGQGTADTQYF
TGTGCCAGCAGTTTCGTAGGACAGGGGACCGCAGATACGCAGTATTTT
>NA|TRBJ2-7|TRBV5-6
CASSPPRRPYEQYF
TGTGCCAGCAGCCCCCCCCGACGGCCCTACGAGCAGTACTTC
>NA|TRBJ1-5|TRBV6-6
CASSYTAEVGQPQHF
TGTGCCAGCAGTTACACGGCCGAAGTAGGTCAGCCCCAGCATTTT
>NA|TRBJ2-2|TRBV18
CASSRYRETGELFF
TGTGCCAGCTCACGATACAGGGAAACCGGGGAGCTGTTTTTT
>TRBD2|TRBJ2-3|TRBV11-1
CASSLGTSGDTQYF
TGTGCCAGCAGCTTGGGGACTAGCGGAGATACGCAGTATTTT
>TRBD2|TRBJ2-1|TRBV5-1
CASSSPGGPGNEQFF
TGCGCCAGCAGCTCCCCGGGGGGGCCTGGGAATGAGCAGTTCTTC
>NA|TRBJ2-7|TRBV23-1
CASIVEKDSRFSHYEQYF
TGCGCCAGCATAGTCGAAAAGGACAGCCGCTTTTCTCACTACGAGCAGTACTTC
>NA|TRBJ2-7|TRBV7-2
CASSKRTAYEQYF
TGTGCCAGCAGCAAACGGACAGCCTACGAGCAGTACTTC
>NA|TRBJ2-1|TRBV6-1
CAGGWPSGAYNEQFF
TGTGCCGGTGGGTGGCCCTCTGGGGCCTACAATGAGCAGTTCTTC
>NA|TRBJ1-1|TRBV27
CASSLLGPLNTEAFF
TGTGCCAGCAGTTTATTGGGTCCCTTGAACACTGAAGCTTTCTTT
>TRBD1|TRBJ2-3|TRBV2
CATVGQGRISDTQYF
TGTGCCACCGTAGGACAGGGGCGAATTTCAGATACGCAGTATTTT
>NA|TRBJ2-1|TRBV28
CASSPTLNEQFF
TGTGCCAGCAGCCCGACTCTTAATGAGCAGTTCTTC
>NA|TRBJ1-5|TRBV28
CASSLWVGASNQPQHF
TGTGCCAGCAGTTTATGGGTAGGGGCTAGCAATCAGCCCCAGCATTTT
>TRBD1|TRBJ2-5|TRBV5-4
CASSFQGVGETQYF
TGTGCCAGCAGCTTTCAGGGGGTGGGGGAGACCCAGTACTTC
>NA|TRBJ1-4|TRBV25-1
CASSDPKNRHLNEKLFF
TGTGCCAGCAGTGATCCCAAAAACCGACACCTTAATGAAAAACTGTTTTTT
>NA|TRBJ1-1|TRBV18
CASSPILNTEAFF
TGTGCCAGCTCACCAATCCTTAACACTGAAGCTTTCTTT
>NA|TRBJ2-7|TRBV5-1
CASSLSGKLSYEQYF
TGCGCCAGCAGCTTGTCCGGGAAATTATCCTACGAGCAGTACTTC
>TRBD1|TRBJ2-2|TRBV19
CASSVQGGTGELFF
TGTGCCAGTAGTGTACAGGGGGGAACCGGGGAGCTGTTTTTT
>TRBD1|TRBJ2-3|TRBV7-7
CASSPTTGAADTQYF
TGTGCCAGCAGCCCGACGACAGGGGCCGCGGATACGCAGTATTTT
>TRBD2|TRBJ2-7|TRBV7-9
CAASAGGFTYEQYF
TGTGCCGCTTCCGCGGGGGGCTTCACCTACGAGCAGTACTTC
>NA|TRBJ1-4|TRBV15
CATSRDGQSNEKLFF
TGTGCCACCAGCAGAGATGGACAGTCTAATGAAAAACTGTTTTTT
>NA|TRBJ1-1|TRBV10-2
CASSEVRSKVNTEAFF
TGCGCCAGCAGTGAGGTCAGATCTAAAGTGAACACTGAAGCTTTCTTT
>NA|TRBJ1-2|TRBV27
CASSLGAANYGYTF
TGTGCCAGCAGTTTGGGGGCAGCTAACTATGGCTACACCTTC
>TRBD1|TRBJ2-5|TRBV15
CATSRRTGLGTQYF
TGTGCCACCAGCAGGAGGACAGGGTTAGGGACCCAGTACTTC